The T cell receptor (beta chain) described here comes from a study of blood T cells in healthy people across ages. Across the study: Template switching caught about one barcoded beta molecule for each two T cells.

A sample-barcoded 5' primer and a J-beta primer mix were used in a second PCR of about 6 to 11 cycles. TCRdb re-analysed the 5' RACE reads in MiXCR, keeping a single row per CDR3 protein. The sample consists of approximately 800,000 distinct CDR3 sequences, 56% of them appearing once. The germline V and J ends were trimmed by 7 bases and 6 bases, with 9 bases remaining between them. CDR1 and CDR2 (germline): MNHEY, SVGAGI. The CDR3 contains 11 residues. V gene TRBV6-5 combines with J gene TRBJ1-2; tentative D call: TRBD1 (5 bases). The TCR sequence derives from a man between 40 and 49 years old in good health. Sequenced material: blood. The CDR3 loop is CASTGPDGYTF. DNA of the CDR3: TGTGCCAGCACAGGGCCAGATGGCTACACCTTC.